This TCR beta chain originates from a study of shared clonotypes between healthy human individuals (dated by TCRdb to 2020 to 2022). For context, the study as a whole: The cohort comprised two women and a few men aged 18 to 49 years. Per donor, leukapheresis produced somewhere between about 0.9 and 9.5 billion PBMCs. To increase sequencing depth and limit assay-specific biases, TCR repertoire library preparation and sequencing were carried out by different laboratories using diverse techniques. The study deeply sequenced blood TCR repertoires of several healthy adults to estimate repertoire size and the extent of clonotype sharing between individuals.

The research as a whole found: The small number of donors limited the genetic and exposure-history diversity represented. Sampling was limited to blood, and TCR repertoires in tissue likely differ from TCR repertoires in blood. Pairwise subsampling indicated that sequencing depth was expected to affect the degree of clonotype sharing among donors.

Donors were healthy HIV-negative adults with no recently reported acute infections or vaccinations. Only Caucasian adults living in Nashville, Tennessee, USA were represented among the donors. In the unsorted samples, around 81 million PBMCs were counted, and genomic DNA was extracted using the QIAamp DNA Blood Mini kit. After blood collection by leukapheresis, PBMCs were isolated using Ficoll-Histopaque density gradient centrifugation and then cryopreserved in the vapor phase of liquid nitrogen. CDR1 LNHDA and CDR2 SQIVND were looked up in the germline V gene (reference sequence). The CDR3 sequence holds 13 residues, the cysteine and phenylalanine included. Kept here is only the CDR3 DNA, which spans 39 bases and is read in frame from base 1. V was cut back by 1 base and J by 10 bases, leaving a gap of 13 bases between them. Using the deep immunoSEQ assay, multiplex PCR amplified TCR CDR3 regions from genomic DNA. For each cell subset, the extracted genomic DNA was distributed evenly across all wells of several immunoSEQ 96-well plates, and each plate served as one replicate. For unsorted PBMC, each replicate PCR was loaded with about 280 ng genomic DNA, equivalent to about 30,000 T cell genomes. Ten immunoSEQ deep assay plates were used to sequence the unsorted PBMC genomic DNA. Purified libraries were measured with a Qubit 3.0 fluorometer, size-checked on a Bioanalyzer 2100, and measured again with the KAPA Library Quantification kit. Every immunoSEQ 96-well plate was sequenced on a separate single-read 150-cycle Illumina NextSeq 550 flow cell. Regarding the original processing steps: Because the immunoSEQ output included only junctional sequences and no quality scores, the filtering could not be the same as the filtering used for full-length reads. To assign V/J genes and CDR3, sequences were annotated against IMGT germline references using PyIR, a Python wrapper for IgBLAST v1.9. Reads were filtered out if the reads had weak V/J assignments (E-value above 1e-6), no CDR3, stop codons, out-of-frame junctions, or ambiguous translated residues. A V3J clonotype was defined by an identical inferred V gene, J gene, and CDR3 amino acid sequence. The percentage overlap between two repertoires was calculated by dividing the number of shared unique clonotypes by the size of the smaller repertoire. Repertoire richness was assessed with RTK rarefaction, the Chao1 estimator, and Recon v2.1 estimates of unobserved clonotypes. This is the immuneACCESS table as TCRdb keeps it, with only in-frame sequences that have V and J called. A part of the clones is gone; compared with another copy, unresolved V genes explain less than half, and the rest is unexplained. V and J calls and clone size are copied from that table; D and trimming were computed from the DNA. The sample has about 470,000 clones on record, roughly 77% of them singletons. The top ten constitute less than 15% of the sample.

For this clone: Its antigen target is currently unknown. No base qualities exist here, and no much larger clone lies one base off it.

The chain links TRBV19 with TRBJ1-2; perhaps TRBD1 is the D gene, with 5 bases matching. The sample taken for sequencing was PBMCs. The receptor comes from a woman between 40 and 50 years old in good health. Some clones in this sample may be carry-over from other donors' samples. The CDR3 here reads CASSIAAGPTYTF. The DNA sequence follows: TGTGCCAGTAGTATAGCGGCGGGACCGACCTACACCTTC.